The present TCR beta chain was sequenced within a study of blood T cell repertoires in COVID-19. Assay used: immunoSEQ multiplex PCR; TCRdb lists only in-frame clones, some missing. Found here are approximately 180,000 clones, approximately 89% of them singletons; the top ten hold 6.2%. Sequenced sample: PBMCs or T cells enriched from blood (not recorded which). The sequence came from a middle-aged man who had recovered from COVID-19.

DNA of the CDR3: TGTGCCAGCAGGAATAGACAGGGAAACTATGGCTACACCTTC. Protein sequence: CASRNRQGNYGYTF. This chain connects TRBV6-6 to TRBJ1-2, with 7 bases fitting TRBD1. The CDR3 totals 14 residues. After removal of 6 bases from V and 2 bases from J, the junction contained 6 bases not matched to a gene. Germline V gives CDR1 MNHNY, CDR2 SVGAGI (reference sequence).